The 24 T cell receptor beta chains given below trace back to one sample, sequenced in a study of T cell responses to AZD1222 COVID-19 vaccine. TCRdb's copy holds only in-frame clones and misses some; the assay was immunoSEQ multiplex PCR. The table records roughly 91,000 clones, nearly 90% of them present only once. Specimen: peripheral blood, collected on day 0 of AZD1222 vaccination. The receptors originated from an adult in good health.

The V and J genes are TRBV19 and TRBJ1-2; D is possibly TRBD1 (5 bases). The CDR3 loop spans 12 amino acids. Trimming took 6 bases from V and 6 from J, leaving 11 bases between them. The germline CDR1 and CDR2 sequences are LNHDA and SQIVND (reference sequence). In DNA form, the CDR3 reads TGTGCCAGTAGCCTGAACAGGAATGGCTACACCTTC. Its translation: CASSLNRNGYTF.

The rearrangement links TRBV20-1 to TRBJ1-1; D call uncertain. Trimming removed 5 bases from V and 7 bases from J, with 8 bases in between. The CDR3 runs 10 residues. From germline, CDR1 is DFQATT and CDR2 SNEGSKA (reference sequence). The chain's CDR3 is CSAVEGEAFF. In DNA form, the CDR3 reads TGCAGTGCTGTCGAGGGTGAAGCTTTCTTT.

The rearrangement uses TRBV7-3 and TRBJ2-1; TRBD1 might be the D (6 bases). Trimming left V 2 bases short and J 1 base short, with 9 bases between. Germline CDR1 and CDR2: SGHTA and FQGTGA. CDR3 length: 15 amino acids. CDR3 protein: CASSLQGNSYNEQFF. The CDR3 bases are TGTGCCAGCAGCTTACAGGGGAATTCCTACAATGAGCAGTTCTTC.

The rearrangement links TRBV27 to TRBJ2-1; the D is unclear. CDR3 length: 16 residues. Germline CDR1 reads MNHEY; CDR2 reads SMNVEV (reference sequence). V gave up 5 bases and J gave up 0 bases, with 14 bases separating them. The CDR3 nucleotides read TGTGCCAGCAGTGCACCCACAGAAAGCTCCTACAATGAGCAGTTCTTC. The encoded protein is CASSAPTESSYNEQFF.

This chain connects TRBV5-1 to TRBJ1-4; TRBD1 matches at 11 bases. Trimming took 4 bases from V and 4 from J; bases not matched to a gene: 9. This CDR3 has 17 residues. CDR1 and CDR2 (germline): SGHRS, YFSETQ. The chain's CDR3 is CASSPGDRGSGNEKLFF. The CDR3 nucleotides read TGCGCCAGCAGCCCCGGGGACAGGGGGTCCGGTAATGAAAAACTGTTTTTT.

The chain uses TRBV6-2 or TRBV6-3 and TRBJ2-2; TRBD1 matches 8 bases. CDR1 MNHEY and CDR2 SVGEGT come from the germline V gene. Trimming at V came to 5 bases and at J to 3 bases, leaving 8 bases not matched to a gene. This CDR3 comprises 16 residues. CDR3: CASSRPGQGHTGELFF. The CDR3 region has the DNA TGTGCCAGCAGTCGACCCGGACAGGGACACACCGGGGAGCTGTTTTTT.

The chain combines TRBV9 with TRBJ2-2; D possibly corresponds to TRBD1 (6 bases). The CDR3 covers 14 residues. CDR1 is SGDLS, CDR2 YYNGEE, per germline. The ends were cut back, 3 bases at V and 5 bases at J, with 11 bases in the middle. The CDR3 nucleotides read TGTGCCAGCAGCGCCCAGGGGACGACCGGGGAGCTGTTTTTT. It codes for CASSAQGTTGELFF.

The DNA of the CDR3 is TGTGCCAGCAGCGGGACAGGAAGGCGAGGCTACACCTTC. As protein: CASSGTGRRGYTF. The V and J genes are TRBV7-3 and TRBJ1-2, with 8 bases fitting TRBD1. After removal of 5 bases from V and 8 bases from J, the junction contained 7 bases not matched to a gene. CDR1 SGHTA and CDR2 FQGTGA come from the germline V gene. This CDR3 contains 13 residues.

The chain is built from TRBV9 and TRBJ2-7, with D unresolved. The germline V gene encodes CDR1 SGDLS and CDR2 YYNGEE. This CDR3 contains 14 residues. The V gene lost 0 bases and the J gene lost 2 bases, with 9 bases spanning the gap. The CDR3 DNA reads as TGTGCCAGCAGCGTAGTACCAGGAGCCTACGAGCAGTACTTC. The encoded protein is CASSVVPGAYEQYF.

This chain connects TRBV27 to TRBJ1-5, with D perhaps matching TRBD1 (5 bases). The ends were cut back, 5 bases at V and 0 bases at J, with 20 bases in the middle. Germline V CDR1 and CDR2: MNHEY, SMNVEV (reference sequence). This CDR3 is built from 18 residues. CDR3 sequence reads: CASSPSYGHLNSNQPQHF. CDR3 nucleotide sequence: TGTGCCAGCAGTCCATCCTACGGACATTTAAATAGCAATCAGCCCCAGCATTTT.

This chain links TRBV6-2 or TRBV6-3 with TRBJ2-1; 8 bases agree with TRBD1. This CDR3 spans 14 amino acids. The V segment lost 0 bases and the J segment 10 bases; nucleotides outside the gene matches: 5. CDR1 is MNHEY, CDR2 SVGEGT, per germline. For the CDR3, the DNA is TGTGCCAGCAGTTACTCTTCCAGGGGGCGGGAGCAGTTCTTC. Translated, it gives CASSYSSRGREQFF.

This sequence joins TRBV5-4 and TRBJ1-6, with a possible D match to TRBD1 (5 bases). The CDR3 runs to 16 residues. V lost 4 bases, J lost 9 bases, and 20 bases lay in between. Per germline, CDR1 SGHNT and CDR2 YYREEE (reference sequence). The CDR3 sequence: CASSDGGGGDSSPLHF. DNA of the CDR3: TGTGCCAGCAGCGACGGAGGTGGGGGAGATTCTTCACCCCTCCACTTT.

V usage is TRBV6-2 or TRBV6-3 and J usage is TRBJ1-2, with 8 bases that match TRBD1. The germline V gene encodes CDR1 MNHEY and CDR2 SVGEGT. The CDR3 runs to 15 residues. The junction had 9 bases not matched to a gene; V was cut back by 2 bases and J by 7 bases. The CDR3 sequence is CASSYGTGGIRGYTF. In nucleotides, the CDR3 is TGTGCCAGCAGTTACGGGACAGGAGGAATTCGTGGCTACACCTTC.

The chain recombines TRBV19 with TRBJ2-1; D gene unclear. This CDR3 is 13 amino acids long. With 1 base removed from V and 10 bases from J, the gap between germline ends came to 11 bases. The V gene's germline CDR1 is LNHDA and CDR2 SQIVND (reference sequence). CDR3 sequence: CASSIVLLVEQFF. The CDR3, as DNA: TGTGCCAGTAGTATAGTCCTCTTGGTAGAGCAGTTCTTC.

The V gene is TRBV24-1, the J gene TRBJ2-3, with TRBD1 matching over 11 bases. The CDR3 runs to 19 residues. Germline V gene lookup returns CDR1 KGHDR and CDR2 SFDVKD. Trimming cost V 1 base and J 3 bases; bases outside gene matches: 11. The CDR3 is CATSDLPGQGAIRTDTQYF. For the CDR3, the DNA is TGTGCCACCAGTGATTTACCCGGACAGGGGGCGATAAGGACAGATACGCAGTATTTT.

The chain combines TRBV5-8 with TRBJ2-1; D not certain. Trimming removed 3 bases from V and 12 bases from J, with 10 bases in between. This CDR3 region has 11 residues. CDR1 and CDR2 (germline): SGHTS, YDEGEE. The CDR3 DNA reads TGTGCCAGCAGCTGGACCGGGCGGCAGTTCTTC. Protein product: CASSWTGRQFF.

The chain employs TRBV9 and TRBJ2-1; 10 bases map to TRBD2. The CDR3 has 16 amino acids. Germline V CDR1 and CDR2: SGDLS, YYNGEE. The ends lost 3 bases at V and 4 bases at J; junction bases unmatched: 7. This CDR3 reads CASSALLAGKYNEQFF. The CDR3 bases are TGTGCCAGCAGCGCCTTACTAGCGGGAAAATACAATGAGCAGTTCTTC.

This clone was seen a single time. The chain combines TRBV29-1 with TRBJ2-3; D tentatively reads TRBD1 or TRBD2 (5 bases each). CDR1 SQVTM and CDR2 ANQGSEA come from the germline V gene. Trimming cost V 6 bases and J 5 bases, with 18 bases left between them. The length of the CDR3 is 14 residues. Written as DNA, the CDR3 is TGCAGCGTGGGCCGGGACCTGGCGATAGATACGCAGTATTTT. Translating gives CSVGRDLAIDTQYF.

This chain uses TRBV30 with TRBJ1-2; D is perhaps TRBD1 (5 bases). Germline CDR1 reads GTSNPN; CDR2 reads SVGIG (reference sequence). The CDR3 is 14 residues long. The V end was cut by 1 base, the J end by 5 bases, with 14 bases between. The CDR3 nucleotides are TGTGCCTGGAGTGGCCCGACAGCGACATATGGCTACACCTTC. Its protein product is CAWSGPTATYGYTF. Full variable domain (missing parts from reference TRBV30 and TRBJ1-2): SQTIHQWPATLVQPVGSPLSLECTVEGTSNPNLYWYRQAAGRGLQLLFYSVGIGQISSEVPQNLSASRPQDRQFILSSKKLLLSDSGFYLCAWSGPTATYGYTFGSGTRLTVV.

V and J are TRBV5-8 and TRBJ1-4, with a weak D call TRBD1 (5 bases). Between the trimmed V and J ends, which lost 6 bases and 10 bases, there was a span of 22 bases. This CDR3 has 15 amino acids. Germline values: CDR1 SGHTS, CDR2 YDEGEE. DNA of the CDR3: TGTGCCAGCAACCCCCCATCACGCAGGGCGGGAAAACTGTTTTTT. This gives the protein CASNPPSRRAGKLFF.

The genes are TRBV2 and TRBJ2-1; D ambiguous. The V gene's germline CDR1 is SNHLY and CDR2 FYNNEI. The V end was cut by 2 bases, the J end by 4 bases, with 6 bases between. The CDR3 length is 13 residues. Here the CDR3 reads CASSEQRYNEQFF. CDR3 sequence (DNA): TGTGCCAGCAGTGAACAACGGTACAATGAGCAGTTCTTC. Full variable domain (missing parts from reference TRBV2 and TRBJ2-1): EPEVTQTPSHQVTQMGQEVILRCVPISNHLYFYWYRQILGQKVEFLVSFYNNEISEKSEIFDDQFSVERPDGSNFTLKIRSTKLEDSAMYFCASSEQRYNEQFFGPGTRLTVL.

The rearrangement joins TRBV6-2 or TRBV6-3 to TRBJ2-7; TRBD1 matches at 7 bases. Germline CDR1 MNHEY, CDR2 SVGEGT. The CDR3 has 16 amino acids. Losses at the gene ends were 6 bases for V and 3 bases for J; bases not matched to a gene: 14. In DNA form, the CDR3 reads TGTGCCAGCAGCCCCACCGGGACAGAAATTATCTACGAGCAGTACTTC. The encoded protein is CASSPTGTEIIYEQYF.

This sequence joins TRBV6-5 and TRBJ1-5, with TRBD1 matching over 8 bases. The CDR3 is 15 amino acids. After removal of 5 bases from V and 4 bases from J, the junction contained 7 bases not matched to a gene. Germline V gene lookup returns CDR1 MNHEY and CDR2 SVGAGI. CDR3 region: CASSPDRGANQPQHF. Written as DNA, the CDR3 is TGTGCCAGCAGTCCTGACAGGGGAGCTAATCAGCCCCAGCATTTT.

DNA of the CDR3: TGCGCCAGCAGCCAAGCGACTAGCGGGCCTACAGATACGCAGTATTTT. This sequence encodes CASSQATSGPTDTQYF. V and J are TRBV4-3 and TRBJ2-3, with 10 bases that match TRBD2. This CDR3 is built from 16 residues. V dropped 1 base and J dropped 3; count of bases not matched to a gene: 4. Germline V gives CDR1 LGHNA, CDR2 YSLEER.